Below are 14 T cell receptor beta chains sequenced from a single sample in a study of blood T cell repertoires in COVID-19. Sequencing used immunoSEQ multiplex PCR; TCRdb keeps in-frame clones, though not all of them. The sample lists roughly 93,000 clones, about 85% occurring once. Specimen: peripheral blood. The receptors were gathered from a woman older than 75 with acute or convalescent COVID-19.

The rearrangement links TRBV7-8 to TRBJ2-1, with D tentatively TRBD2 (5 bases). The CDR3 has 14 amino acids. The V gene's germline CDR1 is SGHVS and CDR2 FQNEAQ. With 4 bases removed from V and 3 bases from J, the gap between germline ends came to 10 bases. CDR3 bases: TGTGCCAGCAGCTCCACCGGGATCTACAATGAGCAGTTCTTC. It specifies CASSSTGIYNEQFF.

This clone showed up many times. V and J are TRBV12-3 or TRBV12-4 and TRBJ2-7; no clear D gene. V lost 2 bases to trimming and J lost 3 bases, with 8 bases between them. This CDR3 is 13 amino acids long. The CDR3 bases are TGTGCCAGCAGTTTAAACAATAACTACGAGCAGTACTTC. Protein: CASSLNNNYEQYF.

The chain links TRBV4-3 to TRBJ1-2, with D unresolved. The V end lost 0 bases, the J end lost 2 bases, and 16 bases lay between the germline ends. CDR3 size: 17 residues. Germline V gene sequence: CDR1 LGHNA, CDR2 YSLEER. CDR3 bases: TGCGCCAGCAGCCAAGACATCAACACCGGGTTCAACTATGGCTACACCTTC. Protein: CASSQDINTGFNYGYTF.

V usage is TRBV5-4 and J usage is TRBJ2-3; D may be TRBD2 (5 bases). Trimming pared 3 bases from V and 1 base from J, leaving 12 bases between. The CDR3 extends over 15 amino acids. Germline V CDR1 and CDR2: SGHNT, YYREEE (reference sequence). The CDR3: CASSSPGSRTDTQYF. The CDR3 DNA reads TGTGCCAGCAGCTCGCCGGGATCCCGCACAGATACGCAGTATTTT.

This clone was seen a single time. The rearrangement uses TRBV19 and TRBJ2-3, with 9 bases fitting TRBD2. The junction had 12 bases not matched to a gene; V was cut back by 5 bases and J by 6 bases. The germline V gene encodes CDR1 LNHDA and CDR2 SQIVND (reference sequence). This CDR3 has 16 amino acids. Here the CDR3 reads CASSVRAGGLLDTQYF. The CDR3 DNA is TGTGCCAGTAGTGTAAGAGCGGGGGGCCTCCTGGATACGCAGTATTTT.

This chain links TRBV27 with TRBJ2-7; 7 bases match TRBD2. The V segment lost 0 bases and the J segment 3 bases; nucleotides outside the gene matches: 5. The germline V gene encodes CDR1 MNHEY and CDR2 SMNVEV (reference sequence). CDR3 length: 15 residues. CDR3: CASSLSGGGGYEQYF. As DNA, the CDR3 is TGTGCCAGCAGTTTATCGGGGGGGGGAGGCTACGAGCAGTACTTC.

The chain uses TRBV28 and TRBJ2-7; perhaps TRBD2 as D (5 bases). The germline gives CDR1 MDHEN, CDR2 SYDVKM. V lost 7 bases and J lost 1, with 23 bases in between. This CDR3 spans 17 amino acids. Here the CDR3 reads CASNSPGLSDGSYEQYF. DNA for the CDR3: TGTGCCAGCAACTCTCCCGGACTGTCTGACGGGTCCTACGAGCAGTACTTC.

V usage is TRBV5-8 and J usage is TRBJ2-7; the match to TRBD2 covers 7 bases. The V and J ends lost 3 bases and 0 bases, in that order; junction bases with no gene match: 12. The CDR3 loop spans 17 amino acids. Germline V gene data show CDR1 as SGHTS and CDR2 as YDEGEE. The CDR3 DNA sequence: TGTGCCAGCAGCTCGAGGCTTGGGCGGGGGTCCTCCTACGAGCAGTACTTC. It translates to CASSSRLGRGSSYEQYF.

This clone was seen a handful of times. For the CDR3, the DNA is TGTGCCATCGAGGACAGGGGATTCACCGGGGAGCTGTTTTTT. Translation: CAIEDRGFTGELFF. The V call is TRBV6-5, the J call TRBJ2-2; 9 bases are shared with TRBD1. CDR3 length: 14 amino acids. The germline CDR1 and CDR2 sequences are MNHEY and SVGAGI. J was trimmed by 4 bases and V by 10 bases; bases with no gene match: 7.

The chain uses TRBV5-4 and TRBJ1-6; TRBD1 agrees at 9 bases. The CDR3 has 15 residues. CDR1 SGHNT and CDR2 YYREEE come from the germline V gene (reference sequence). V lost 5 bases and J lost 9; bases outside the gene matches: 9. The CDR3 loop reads CASSQAGTGISPLHF. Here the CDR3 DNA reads TGTGCCAGCAGTCAAGCCGGGACAGGGATTTCACCCCTCCACTTT.

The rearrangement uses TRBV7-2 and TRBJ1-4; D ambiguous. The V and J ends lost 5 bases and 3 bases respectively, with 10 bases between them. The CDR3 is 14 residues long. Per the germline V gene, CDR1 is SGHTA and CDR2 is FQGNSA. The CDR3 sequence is CASSPSSANEKLFF. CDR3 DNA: TGTGCCAGCAGCCCCAGTTCTGCTAATGAAAAACTGTTTTTT.

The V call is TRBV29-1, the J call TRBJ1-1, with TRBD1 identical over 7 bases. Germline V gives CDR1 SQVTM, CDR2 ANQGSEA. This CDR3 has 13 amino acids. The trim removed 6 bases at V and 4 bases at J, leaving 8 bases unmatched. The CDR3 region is CSVIRQGSTEAFF. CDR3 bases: TGCAGCGTAATTAGACAGGGATCCACTGAAGCTTTCTTT.

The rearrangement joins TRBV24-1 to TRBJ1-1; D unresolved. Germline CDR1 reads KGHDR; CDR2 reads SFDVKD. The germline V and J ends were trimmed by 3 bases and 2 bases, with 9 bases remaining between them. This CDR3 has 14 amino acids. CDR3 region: CATSDPKTNTEAFF. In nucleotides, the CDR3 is TGTGCCACCAGTGATCCGAAAACTAACACTGAAGCTTTCTTT.

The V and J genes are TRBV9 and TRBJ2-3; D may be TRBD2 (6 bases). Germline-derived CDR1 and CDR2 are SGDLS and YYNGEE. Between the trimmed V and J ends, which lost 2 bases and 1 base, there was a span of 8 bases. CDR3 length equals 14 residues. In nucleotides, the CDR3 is TGTGCCAGCAGCGTCGGGGAGGGCACAGATACGCAGTATTTT. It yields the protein CASSVGEGTDTQYF.